This T cell receptor beta chain derives from a study of CD8 T cells in ankylosing spondylitis. Quantitative barcoded 5'-RACE was used to prepare TCR beta libraries. TCRdb reanalysed the 5' RACE reads using MiXCR and keeps one entry per CDR3 protein. The data hold fewer than 750,000 distinct CDR3 sequences, with roughly 19% observed a single time. The length of the CDR3 is 14 residues. V dropped 5 bases and J dropped 4 bases, with 14 bases sitting between them. Study outcomes and limitations: Some motif variants were previously reported in reactive arthritis synovial fluid and blood. Within peripheral blood, clones linked to disease were CD8+ and relatively rare. Within ankylosing spondylitis blood, a TCR beta motif made up of eight or nine highly homologous variants appeared to be characteristic. Disease-linked clones reportedly showed significant enrichment in matched ankylosing spondylitis synovial fluid.

This clonotype was seen only a few times. Its antigen is not known. This receptor was identified in a male donor with ankylosing spondylitis. The source material was blood, either unsorted or a sorted T cell fraction (not recorded which). The J gene is TRBJ2-5, the V gene TRBV12-3 or TRBV12-4; D not certain. For the CDR3, the DNA is TGTGCCAGCAGTCTTAGGGCCCGCCGAGAGACCCAGTACTTC. It codes for CASSLRARRETQYF.